What follows describes a single T cell receptor beta chain. Its antigen is currently unknown. The data originate from a study of glioma-infiltrating T cells. Study-level points and caveats: Tissue and blood shared very few CDR3 sequences. Above-expected tissue-blood divergence occurred in all gliomas, most in low-grade ones.

Amplification of TCR alpha and beta CDR3 regions from RNA used iRepertoire nested multiplex PCR. For one-step reverse transcription and amplification, roughly 95-450 ng of tissue mRNA or PBMC total RNA was used. Via MiXCR, TCRdb re-called the multiplex PCR reads, giving one row per CDR3 protein. There are around 170,000 distinct CDR3 sequences in the sample; around 40% occur only once, and about 5.2% lies in the top ten. This CDR3 is built from 13 residues. V trimming: 5 bases; J trimming: 5 bases; junction bases outside the gene matches: 2. Germline V gene data show CDR1 as SGHAT and CDR2 as FQNNGV.

This TCR derives from a human donor with low-grade glioma or glioblastoma, undergoing nonglioma brain surgery, or in good health (not recorded which). The rearrangement joins TRBV11-2 to TRBJ2-5, with 10 bases matching TRBD1. The sample was glioma tissue, nonneoplastic brain tissue, or PBMCs (not recorded which). CDR3 nucleotide sequence: TGTGCCAGCAGCGGGGACAGGGGTGAGACCCAGTACTTC. Residues: CASSGDRGETQYF.